The 9 T cell receptor beta chains listed next were all sequenced from one sample in a study of cytomegalovirus exposure and HLA in healthy donors. The PCR was carried out with 60 Vbeta primers and 13 Jbeta primers. Assay: immunoSEQ multiplex PCR; the TCRdb copy retains only in-frame clones and omits some. The table has about 130,000 clones, 77% seen once; the top ten hold nearly 4%. Sequenced input: PBMCs. These receptors were obtained from a male donor in good health and CMV-seronegative.

The rearrangement links TRBV5-4 to TRBJ1-1; 9 bases fit TRBD1. Trimming took 4 bases from V and 7 from J; bases not matched to a gene: 11. There are 15 residues in the CDR3. Looked up from germline, CDR1 is SGHNT and CDR2 is YYREEE (reference sequence). CDR3 protein: CASSPLTGGIGEAFF. As DNA, the CDR3 is TGTGCCAGCAGCCCACTGACAGGGGGGATTGGTGAAGCTTTCTTT.

The V call is TRBV27, the J call TRBJ2-7; 9 bases agree with TRBD2. The CDR3 covers 16 residues. The V gene end was trimmed by 0 bases and the J gene end by 6 bases; junction bases not matched to a gene: 9. Germline values: CDR1 MNHEY, CDR2 SMNVEV (reference sequence). The CDR3 is CASSLSPSGILSEQYF. CDR3 sequence (DNA): TGTGCCAGCAGTTTATCGCCTAGCGGGATCCTTAGCGAGCAGTACTTC.

V gene TRBV30 combines with J gene TRBJ2-5; the match to TRBD2 covers 15 bases. Unmatched junction bases numbered 5, after V lost 8 bases and J lost 1 base. The length of the CDR3 is 15 residues. CDR1 is GTSNPN and CDR2 is SVGIG in the germline V gene (reference sequence). The CDR3 is CAGGLAGGTQETQYF. CDR3 DNA sequence: TGTGCCGGGGGACTAGCGGGAGGTACCCAAGAGACCCAGTACTTC.

The chain employs TRBV27 and TRBJ2-3; D may be TRBD1 (5 bases). This CDR3 has 14 amino acids. Trimming removed 3 bases at V and 4 bases at J, with 11 bases between. The germline V gene has CDR1 MNHEY and CDR2 SMNVEV (reference sequence). CDR3 in DNA: TGTGCCAGCAGTTTCGATCAGGGCCCAGATACGCAGTATTTT. This translates into CASSFDQGPDTQYF.

The V gene is TRBV23-1, the J gene TRBJ2-5, with TRBD2 identical over 11 bases. TRBV23-1 is assigned to the ORF class and has an uncertain function. V lost 0 bases to trimming and J lost 5 bases; unmatched junction nucleotides: 5. CDR3 length: 16 residues. In DNA, the CDR3 is TGCGCCAGCAGTCAATCCCCGACTAGCGGGATTGAGACCCAGTACTTC. This encodes CASSQSPTSGIETQYF.

For the CDR3, the DNA is TGTGCCAGCAGTGAATCCAAGAGGAGCACTGAAGCTTTCTTT. It codes for CASSESKRSTEAFF. The chain joins TRBV6-1 to TRBJ1-1; D unclear. This CDR3 spans 14 amino acids. The germline V and J ends were trimmed by 2 bases and 4 bases, with 11 bases remaining between them. Germline loops: CDR1 MNHNS, CDR2 SASEGT.

This clone was detected once. V gene TRBV5-1 combines with J gene TRBJ2-5, with no clear D. CDR3 length: 12 amino acids. Germline CDR1 and CDR2: SGHRS and YFSETQ. The germline V and J ends were trimmed by 4 bases and 0 bases, with 4 bases remaining between them. This CDR3 is CASSPYQETQYF. The CDR3, as DNA: TGCGCCAGCAGCCCGTACCAAGAGACCCAGTACTTC.

This clone was counted a single time. The V call is TRBV11-2, the J call TRBJ1-5; D may be TRBD1 (6 bases). The V gene's germline CDR1 is SGHAT and CDR2 FQNNGV. CDR3 size: 16 residues. V shed 5 bases and J shed 1 base, with 15 bases lying between them. CDR3 in amino acids: CASSQGGGGSNQPQHF. CDR3 bases: TGTGCCAGCAGCCAGGGAGGGGGGGGAAGCAATCAGCCCCAGCATTTT. Full variable domain (outside the CDR3, taken from reference TRBV11-2 and TRBJ1-5): EAGVAQSPRYKIIEKRQSVAFWCNPISGHATLYWYQQILGQGPKLLIQFQNNGVVDDSQLPKDRFSAERLKGVDSTLKIQPAKLEDSAVYLCASSQGGGGSNQPQHFGDGTRLSIL.

The CDR3 DNA reads as TGTGCCAGCAGCCTTGGGACTAGCGGGAGTCCCCACAATGAGCAGTTCTTC. The encoded protein is CASSLGTSGSPHNEQFF. The rearrangement links TRBV7-9 to TRBJ2-1; 14 bases line up with TRBD2. The CDR3 has 17 amino acids. The V segment lost 5 bases and the J segment 5 bases; nucleotides outside the gene matches: 8. Germline V lookup: CDR1 SEHNR, CDR2 FQNEAQ (reference sequence).